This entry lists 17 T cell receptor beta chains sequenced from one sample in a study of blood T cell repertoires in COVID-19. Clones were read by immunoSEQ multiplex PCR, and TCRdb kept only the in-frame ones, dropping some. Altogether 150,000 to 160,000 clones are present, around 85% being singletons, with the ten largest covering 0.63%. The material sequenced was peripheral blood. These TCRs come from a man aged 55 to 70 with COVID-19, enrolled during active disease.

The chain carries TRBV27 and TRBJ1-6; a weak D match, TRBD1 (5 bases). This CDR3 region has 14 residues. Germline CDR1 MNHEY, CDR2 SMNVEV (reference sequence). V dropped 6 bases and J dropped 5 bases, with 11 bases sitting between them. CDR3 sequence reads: CASRQRQNNSPLHF. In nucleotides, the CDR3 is TGTGCCAGCAGACAACGACAGAATAATTCACCCCTCCACTTT.

The CDR3 bases are TGTGCCAGTAGTGCCGGGACAGGGGTGATTACCGGGGAGCTGTTTTTT. This gives the protein CASSAGTGVITGELFF. The rearrangement uses TRBV19 and TRBJ2-2; 10 positions agree with TRBD1. CDR3 length: 16 amino acids. Per germline, CDR1 LNHDA and CDR2 SQIVND (reference sequence). Unmatched junction bases numbered 8, after V lost 5 bases and J lost 5 bases.

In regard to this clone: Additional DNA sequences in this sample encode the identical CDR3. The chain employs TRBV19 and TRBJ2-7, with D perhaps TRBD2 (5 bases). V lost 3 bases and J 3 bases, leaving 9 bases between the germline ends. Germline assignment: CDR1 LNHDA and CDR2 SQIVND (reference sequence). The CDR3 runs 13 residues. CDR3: CASSIGGGYEQYF. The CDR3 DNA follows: TGTGCCAGTAGTATTGGAGGAGGCTACGAGCAGTACTTC.

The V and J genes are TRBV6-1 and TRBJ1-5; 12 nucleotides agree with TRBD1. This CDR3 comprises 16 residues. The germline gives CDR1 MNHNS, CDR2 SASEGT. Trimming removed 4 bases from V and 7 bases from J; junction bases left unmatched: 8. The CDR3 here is CASSARDRGPGQPQHF. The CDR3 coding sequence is TGTGCCAGCAGTGCCCGGGACAGGGGGCCCGGGCAGCCCCAGCATTTT.

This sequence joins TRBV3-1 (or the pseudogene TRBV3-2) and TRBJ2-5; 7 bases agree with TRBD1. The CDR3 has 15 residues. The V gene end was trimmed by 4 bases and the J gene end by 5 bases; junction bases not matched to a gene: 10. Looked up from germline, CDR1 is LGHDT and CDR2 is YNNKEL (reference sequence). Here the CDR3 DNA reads TGTGCCAGCAGCCCCCATGAGAAGGGGGCTGAGACCCAGTACTTC. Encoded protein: CASSPHEKGAETQYF.

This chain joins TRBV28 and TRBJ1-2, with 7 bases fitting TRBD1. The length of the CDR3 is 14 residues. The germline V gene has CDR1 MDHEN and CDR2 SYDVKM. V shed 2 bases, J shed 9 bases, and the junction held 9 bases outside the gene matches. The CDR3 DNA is TGTGCCAGCAGTTTACCAACTCACAGGGGTAGCTACACCTTC. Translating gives CASSLPTHRGSYTF.

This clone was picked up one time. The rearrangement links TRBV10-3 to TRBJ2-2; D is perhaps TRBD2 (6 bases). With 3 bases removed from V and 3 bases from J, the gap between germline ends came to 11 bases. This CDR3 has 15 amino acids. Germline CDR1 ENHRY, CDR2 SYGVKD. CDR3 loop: CAISERRVDTGELFF. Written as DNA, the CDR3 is TGTGCCATCAGTGAAAGGAGGGTTGACACCGGGGAGCTGTTTTTT.

CDR3 nucleotide sequence: TGTGCCACCAGAAAGGAGGCGGTCACTGAAGCTTTCTTT. Its translation: CATRKEAVTEAFF. The chain is built from TRBV24-1 and TRBJ1-1; no definite D call. Trimming took off 7 bases at V and 4 bases at J, with 12 bases between the two ends. The germline gives CDR1 KGHDR, CDR2 SFDVKD. The CDR3 runs to 13 residues.

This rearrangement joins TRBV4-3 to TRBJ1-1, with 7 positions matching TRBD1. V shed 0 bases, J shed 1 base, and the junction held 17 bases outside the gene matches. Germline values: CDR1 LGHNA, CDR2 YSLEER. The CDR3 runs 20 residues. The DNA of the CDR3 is TGCGCCAGCAGCCAAGATGGGGCCACAGGGGAATTCTGGGAGAACACTGAAGCTTTCTTT. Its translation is CASSQDGATGEFWENTEAFF.

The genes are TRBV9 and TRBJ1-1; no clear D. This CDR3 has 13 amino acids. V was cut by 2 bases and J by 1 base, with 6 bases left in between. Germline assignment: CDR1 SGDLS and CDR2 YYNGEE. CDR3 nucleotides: TGTGCCAGCAGCGTTCACGGGAACACTGAAGCTTTCTTT. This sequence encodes CASSVHGNTEAFF.

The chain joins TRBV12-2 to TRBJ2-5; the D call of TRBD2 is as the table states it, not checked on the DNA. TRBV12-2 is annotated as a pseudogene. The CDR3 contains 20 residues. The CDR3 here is CASRLASDKDSDIIRETQYF. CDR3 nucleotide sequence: TGTGCAAGTCGCTTAGCCTCAGATAAGGACTCCGATATTATTAGAGAGACCCAGTACTTC.

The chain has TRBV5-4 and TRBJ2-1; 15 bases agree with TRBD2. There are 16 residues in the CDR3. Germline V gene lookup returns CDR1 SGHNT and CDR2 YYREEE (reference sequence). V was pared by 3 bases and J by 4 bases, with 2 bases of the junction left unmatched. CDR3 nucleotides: TGTGCCAGCAGCTCCGGGACTAGCGGGGGGTACAATGAGCAGTTCTTC. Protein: CASSSGTSGGYNEQFF. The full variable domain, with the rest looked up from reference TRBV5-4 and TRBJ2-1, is ETGVTQSPTHLIKTRGQQVTLRCSSQSGHNTVSWYQQALGQGPQFIFQYYREEENGRGNFPPRFSGLQFPNYSSELNVNALELDDSALYLCASSSGTSGGYNEQFFGPGTRLTVL.

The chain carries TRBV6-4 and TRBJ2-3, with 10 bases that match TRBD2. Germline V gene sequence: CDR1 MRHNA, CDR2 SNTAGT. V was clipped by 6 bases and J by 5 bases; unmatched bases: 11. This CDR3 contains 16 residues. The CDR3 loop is CASRPGTSDGRDTQYF. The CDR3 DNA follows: TGTGCCAGCAGACCCGGGACTAGCGACGGTCGAGATACGCAGTATTTT.

The CDR3 DNA is TGTGCCACCAGTCCCAGGGGGCCGGATACGCAGTATTTT. Translated, it gives CATSPRGPDTQYF. The chain is built from TRBV24-1 and TRBJ2-3; 8 bases line up with TRBD1. V was clipped by 6 bases and J by 6 bases; unmatched bases: 4. The CDR3 is made up of 13 amino acids. Germline CDR1 is KGHDR and CDR2 is SFDVKD.

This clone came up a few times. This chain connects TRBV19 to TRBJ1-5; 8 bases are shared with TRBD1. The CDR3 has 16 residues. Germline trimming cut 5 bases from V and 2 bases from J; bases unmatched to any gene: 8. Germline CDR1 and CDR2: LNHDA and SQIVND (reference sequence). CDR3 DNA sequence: TGTGCCAGTAGTGCCTCCGACAGGGGACGCAATCAGCCCCAGCATTTT. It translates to CASSASDRGRNQPQHF.

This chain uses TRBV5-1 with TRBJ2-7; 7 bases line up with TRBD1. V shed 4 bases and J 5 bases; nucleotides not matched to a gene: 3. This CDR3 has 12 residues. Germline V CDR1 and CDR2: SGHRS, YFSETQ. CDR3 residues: CASSTDRHEQYF. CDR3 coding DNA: TGCGCCAGCAGCACGGACAGGCACGAGCAGTACTTC.

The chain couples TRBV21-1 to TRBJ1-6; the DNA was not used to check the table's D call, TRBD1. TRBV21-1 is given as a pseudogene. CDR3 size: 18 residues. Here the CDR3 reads CARGMGQGSSSYNSPLHF. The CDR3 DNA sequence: TGTGCCAGGGGTATGGGACAGGGGTCTAGCTCCTATAATTCACCCCTCCACTTT.